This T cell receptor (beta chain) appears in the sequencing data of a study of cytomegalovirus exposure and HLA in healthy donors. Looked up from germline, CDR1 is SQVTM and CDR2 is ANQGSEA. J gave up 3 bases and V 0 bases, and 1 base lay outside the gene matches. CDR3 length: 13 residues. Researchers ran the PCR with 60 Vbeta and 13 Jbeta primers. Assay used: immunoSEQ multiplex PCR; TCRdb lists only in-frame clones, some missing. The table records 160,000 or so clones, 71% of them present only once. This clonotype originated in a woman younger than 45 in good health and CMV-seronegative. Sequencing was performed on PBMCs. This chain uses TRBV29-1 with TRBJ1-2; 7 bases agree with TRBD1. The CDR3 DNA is TGCAGCGTTGAAGAGGGACAGCACTATGGCTACACCTTC. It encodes CSVEEGQHYGYTF.